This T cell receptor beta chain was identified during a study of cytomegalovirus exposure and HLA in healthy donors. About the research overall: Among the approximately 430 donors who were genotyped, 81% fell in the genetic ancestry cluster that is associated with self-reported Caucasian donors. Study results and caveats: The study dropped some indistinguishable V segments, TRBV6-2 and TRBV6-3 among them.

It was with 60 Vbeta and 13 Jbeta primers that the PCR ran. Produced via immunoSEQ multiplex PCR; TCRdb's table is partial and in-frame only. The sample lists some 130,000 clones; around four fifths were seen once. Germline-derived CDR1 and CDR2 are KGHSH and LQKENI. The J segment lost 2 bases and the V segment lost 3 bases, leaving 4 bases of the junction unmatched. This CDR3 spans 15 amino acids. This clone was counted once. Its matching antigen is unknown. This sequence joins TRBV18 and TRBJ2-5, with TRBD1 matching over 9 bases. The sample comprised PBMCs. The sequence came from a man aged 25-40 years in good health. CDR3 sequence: CASSPGQGLQETQYF. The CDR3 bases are TGTGCCAGCTCACCGGGACAGGGTTTGCAAGAGACCCAGTACTTC. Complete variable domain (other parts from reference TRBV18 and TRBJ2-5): NAGVMQNPRHLVRRRGQEARLRCSPMKGHSHVYWYRQLPEEGLKFMVYLQKENIIDESGMPKERFSAEFPKEGPSILRIQQVVRGDSAAYFCASSPGQGLQETQYFGPGTRLLVL.